The source of this T cell receptor beta chain is a study of blood T cell repertoires in COVID-19. Study as a whole: Sites across the United States, Italy and Spain contributed samples from acute and convalescent COVID-19. T cells, B-cell-depleted T cells, or PBMCs provided the cDNA or gDNA that served as material.

Patients in Seattle were enrolled during active infection, then followed longitudinally. This CDR3 region has 14 residues. Germline-derived CDR1 and CDR2 are ENHRY and SYGVKD. V lost 2 bases and J lost 6, with 13 bases in between. Original processing methods: By means of reference gene primer amplification, nucleated cell counts were estimated. Clones were read by immunoSEQ multiplex PCR, and TCRdb kept only the in-frame ones, dropping some. The V and J calls and clone size were taken over from that table, and D and trimming were inferred from the DNA. The table lists 200,000 to 250,000 clones, about nine tenths of them singletons.

The rearrangement uses TRBV10-3 and TRBJ1-2; tentative D call: TRBD1 (5 bases). The source is a man aged 25-45 years with COVID-19, enrolled during active disease. Sequences were obtained from peripheral blood. The CDR3 is CAISETGGLNGYTF. The CDR3, as DNA: TGTGCCATCAGTGAGACCGGGGGATTAAATGGCTACACCTTC.